Each of the 12 T cell receptor beta chains below was sequenced from the same sample in a study of blood T cell repertoires in COVID-19. The data were produced by immunoSEQ multiplex PCR, yet TCRdb's version contains in-frame clones alone and is incomplete. The sample lists over 75,000 clones, 80% to 85% occurring once. Sequenced material: peripheral blood. The receptors come from a woman at least 80 years old with active or convalescent COVID-19.

This chain links TRBV6-5 with TRBJ2-1; 7 nucleotides align to TRBD2. Looked up from germline, CDR1 is MNHEY and CDR2 is SVGAGI. The V gene end was trimmed by 4 bases and the J gene end by 5 bases; junction bases not matched to a gene: 5. This CDR3 is built from 14 residues. Written as DNA, the CDR3 is TGTGCCAGCAGTTGGGCAGGGAGGGACAATGAGCAGTTCTTC. This codes for CASSWAGRDNEQFF.

V is TRBV27 and J is TRBJ1-4; 10 nucleotides align to TRBD1. The V segment lost 7 bases and the J segment 3 bases; nucleotides outside the gene matches: 5. CDR1 is MNHEY and CDR2 is SMNVEV in the germline V gene (reference sequence). The CDR3 covers 15 residues. CDR3 sequence (DNA): TGTGCCAGCATGGACAGGGGGTGGTCTAATGAAAAACTGTTTTTT. Its protein product is CASMDRGWSNEKLFF.

V and J are TRBV11-2 and TRBJ2-5, with 7 positions matching TRBD1. J gave up 0 bases and V 1 base, and 11 bases lay outside the gene matches. There are 18 residues in the CDR3. The germline gives CDR1 SGHAT, CDR2 FQNNGV. Here the CDR3 DNA reads TGTGCCAGCAGCTTAGGGTGGCAGGGGGTTTTGTACCAAGAGACCCAGTACTTC. The encoded protein is CASSLGWQGVLYQETQYF.

The chain joins TRBV13 to TRBJ2-1, with D maybe TRBD1 (6 bases). This CDR3 region has 13 residues. Germline CDR1 reads PRHDT; CDR2 reads FYEKMQ (reference sequence). Trimming took off 10 bases at V and 4 bases at J, with 14 bases between the two ends. This CDR3 reads CATAGTTYNEQFF. In DNA, the CDR3 is TGTGCCACCGCCGGGACAACTTACAATGAGCAGTTCTTC.

This clone was observed many times. The chain joins TRBV7-2 to TRBJ2-3; 8 bases are shared with TRBD1. The V gene end was trimmed by 5 bases and the J gene end by 2 bases; junction bases not matched to a gene: 6. Germline values: CDR1 SGHTA, CDR2 FQGNSA. This CDR3 contains 15 residues. In DNA, the CDR3 is TGTGCCAGCAGCCCAGACAGGGGATTCACAGATACGCAGTATTTT. Translated: CASSPDRGFTDTQYF.

The chain employs TRBV6-1 and TRBJ1-1; no reliable D call. V shed 5 bases and J shed 5 bases, with 15 bases lying between them. CDR1 and CDR2 from the germline V gene are MNHNS and SASEGT. This CDR3 spans 14 amino acids. The CDR3 DNA reads TGTGCCAGCAGTCCCCTTAGAGGGTTGACTGAAGCTTTCTTT. This codes for CASSPLRGLTEAFF.

The chain links TRBV2 to TRBJ2-1; 7 nucleotides match TRBD2. CDR1 and CDR2 (germline): SNHLY, FYNNEI. This CDR3 has 15 residues. The V gene end was trimmed by 6 bases and the J gene end by 2 bases; junction bases not matched to a gene: 7. CDR3 in amino acids: CASRPPGLAYNEQFF. CDR3 sequence (DNA): TGTGCCAGCAGACCTCCTGGACTAGCCTACAATGAGCAGTTCTTC.

This clone was recorded only once. As DNA, the CDR3 is TGTGCCACCAGCAGAGCGGCTAGCGGGGCCTACGAGCAGTACTTC. Translating gives CATSRAASGAYEQYF. This rearrangement joins TRBV15 to TRBJ2-7; the match to TRBD2 covers 9 bases. The CDR3 spans 15 residues. The germline V gene encodes CDR1 LNHNV and CDR2 YYDKDF (reference sequence). Trimming cost V 1 base and J 2 bases; bases outside gene matches: 3.

The rearrangement joins TRBV9 to TRBJ1-4, with 9 bases fitting TRBD1. CDR1 is SGDLS and CDR2 is YYNGEE in the germline V gene. CDR3 length: 15 residues. J gave up 10 bases and V 4 bases, and 11 bases lay outside the gene matches. The CDR3 nucleotides read TGTGCCAGCAGCCCACCGGGACAGGGAATCGGAAAACTGTTTTTT. This encodes CASSPPGQGIGKLFF.

V and J are TRBV29-1 and TRBJ1-2; weak D call: TRBD1 (6 bases). Germline lookup yields CDR1 SQVTM and CDR2 ANQGSEA. The CDR3 covers 13 residues. Trimming pared 3 bases from V and 7 bases from J, leaving 15 bases between. CDR3 bases: TGCAGCGTTGAGTGGGGGGGCTGGCGTGGCTACACCTTC. As protein: CSVEWGGWRGYTF.

The rearrangement links TRBV28 to TRBJ1-2; 8 bases fit TRBD1. CDR3 length: 15 amino acids. V shed 5 bases, J shed 7 bases, and the junction held 12 bases outside the gene matches. The germline V gene encodes CDR1 MDHEN and CDR2 SYDVKM. Written as DNA, the CDR3 is TGTGCCAGCAGTGTCCCCGGACAGGGATTCCGTGGCTACACCTTC. Residues: CASSVPGQGFRGYTF.

In the case of this clone: The sample contains more than one DNA sequence encoding this CDR3. The chain couples TRBV25-1 to TRBJ2-7; 7 bases fit TRBD2. The J segment lost 1 base and the V segment lost 1 base, leaving 1 base of the junction unmatched. This CDR3 is 14 amino acids long. Germline V lookup: CDR1 MGHDK, CDR2 SYGVNS. CDR3 nucleotide sequence: TGTGCCAGCAGTGAATGGGGAGGGTCCTACGAGCAGTACTTC. Its translation: CASSEWGGSYEQYF.